Detailed here is one T cell receptor beta chain. The antigen is undetermined. The time point denotes: patch test 1, 2 weeks after DPC sensitization. As to treatment: therapeutic diphenylcyclopropenone sensitization with weekly scalp DPC. The V gene lost 0 bases and the J gene lost 9 bases, with 9 bases spanning the gap. Germline CDR1 LGHNA, CDR2 YSLEER. This CDR3 is built from 13 residues. TCRdb re-derived calls from the RACE reads in MiXCR, one entry per CDR3 protein. Among 75,000 to 100,000 distinct CDR3 sequences, roughly an eighth were seen once, and the ten largest hold approximately 2%. This entry is derived from a study of human T cells and chemical hapten exposure. Findings and limits, study-wide: Significantly more large CDR3 similarity clusters were formed by expanded TCRs than by controls.

This chain connects TRBV4-3 to TRBJ1-5; D is unresolved. The source is a woman in her thirties or forties with alopecia areata. Some clones in this sample may be carry-over from other donors' samples. Material: whole blood, obtained in connection with sensitization to the hapten diphenylcyclopropenone (DPC). The DNA for the CDR3 is TGCGCCAGCAGCCAAGATGGCCCGGGGCCCCAGCATTTT. Translation: CASSQDGPGPQHF.